This T cell receptor beta chain derives from a study of T cell responses to AZD1222 COVID-19 vaccine. Study outcomes and limitations: Spike-spanning, vaccine-associated CD4 TCRs were dominant at 160-218 and 743-854.

Worth noting for this clone: The antigen remains undetermined.

The trim removed 1 base at V and 6 bases at J, leaving 9 bases unmatched. Germline V gene sequence: CDR1 SGHTA, CDR2 FQGNSA. The CDR3 length is 17 residues. Data came from immunoSEQ multiplex PCR; TCRdb stores just in-frame clones and leaves some out. The sample holds 110,000 or so clones; approximately 90% are singletons and the top ten take over 15%. The V call is TRBV7-2, the J call TRBJ2-7, with 13 bases identical to TRBD2. This sequence originates from an adult in good health. The sample consisted of peripheral blood, taken on day 0 of AZD1222 vaccination. The chain's CDR3 is CASSLGGLAGALAEQYF. The CDR3, as DNA: TGTGCCAGCAGCTTAGGAGGACTAGCGGGGGCTCTAGCCGAGCAGTACTTC.